This T cell receptor (beta chain) was sequenced in a study of cytomegalovirus exposure and HLA in healthy donors. In the study overall: Researchers found that more than 70% of 350 to 500 genotyped donors fell within the Caucasian-associated ancestry cluster. Study results and caveats: In a later analysis, TCR beta V- and J-gene trimming showed a link to a missense DCLRE1C variant. Highest at DRB1 and lowest at HLA-C, TCR association rates differed among HLA loci in a later analysis. In a later analysis, HLA-associated beta chains showed higher expansion and lower generation probabilities than comparable chains.

After removal of 3 bases from V and 6 bases from J, the junction contained 10 bases not matched to a gene. Germline assignment: CDR1 SGHNT and CDR2 YYREEE (reference sequence). The CDR3 loop spans 15 amino acids. The PCR ran on 60 Vbeta and 13 Jbeta primers. Clones were read by immunoSEQ multiplex PCR, and TCRdb kept only the in-frame ones, dropping some. The table records 150,000 to 200,000 clones, 70% to 90% of them present only once. This clone was detected a few times. Its target is unknown. The chain has TRBV5-4 and TRBJ2-7; 9 nucleotides line up with TRBD2. Sequencing was done on a sample of PBMCs. The source is a woman in her thirties in good health and CMV-seronegative. This CDR3 reads CASSSTGLATSEQYF. The CDR3 DNA is TGTGCCAGCAGCTCGACGGGACTAGCAACCTCCGAGCAGTACTTC.